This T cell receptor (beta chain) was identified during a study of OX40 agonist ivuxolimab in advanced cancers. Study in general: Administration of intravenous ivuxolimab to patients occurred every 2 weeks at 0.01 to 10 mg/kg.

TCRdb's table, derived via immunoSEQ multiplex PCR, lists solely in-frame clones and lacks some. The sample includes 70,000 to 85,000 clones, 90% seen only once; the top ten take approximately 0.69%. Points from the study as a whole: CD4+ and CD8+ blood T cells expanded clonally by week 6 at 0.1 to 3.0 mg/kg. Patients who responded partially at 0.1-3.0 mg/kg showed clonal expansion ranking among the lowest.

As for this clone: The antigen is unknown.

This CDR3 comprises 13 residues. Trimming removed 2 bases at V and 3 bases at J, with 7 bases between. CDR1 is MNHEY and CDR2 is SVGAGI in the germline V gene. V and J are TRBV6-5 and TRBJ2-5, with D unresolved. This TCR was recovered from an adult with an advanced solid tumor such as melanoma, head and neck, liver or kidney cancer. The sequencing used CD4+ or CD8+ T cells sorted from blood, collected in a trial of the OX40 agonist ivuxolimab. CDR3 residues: CASSYRREETQYF. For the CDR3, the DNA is TGTGCCAGCAGTTACCGTAGAGAAGAGACCCAGTACTTC.